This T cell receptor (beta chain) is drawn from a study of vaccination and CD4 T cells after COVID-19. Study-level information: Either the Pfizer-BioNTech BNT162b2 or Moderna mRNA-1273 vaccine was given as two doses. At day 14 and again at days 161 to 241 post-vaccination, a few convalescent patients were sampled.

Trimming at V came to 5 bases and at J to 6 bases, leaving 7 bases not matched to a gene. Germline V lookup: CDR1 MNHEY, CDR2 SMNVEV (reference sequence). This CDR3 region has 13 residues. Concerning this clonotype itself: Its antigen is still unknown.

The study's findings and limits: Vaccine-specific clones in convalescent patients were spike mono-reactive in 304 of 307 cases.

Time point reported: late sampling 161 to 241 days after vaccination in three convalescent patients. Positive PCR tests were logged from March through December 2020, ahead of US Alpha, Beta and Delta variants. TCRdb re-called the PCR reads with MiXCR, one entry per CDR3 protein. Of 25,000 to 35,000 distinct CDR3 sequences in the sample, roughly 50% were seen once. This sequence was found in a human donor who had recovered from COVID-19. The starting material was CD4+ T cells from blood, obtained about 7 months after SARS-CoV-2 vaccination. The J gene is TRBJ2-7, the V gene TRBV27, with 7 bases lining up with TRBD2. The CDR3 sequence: CASSTAGTGEQYF. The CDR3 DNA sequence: TGTGCCAGCAGTACAGCGGGAACGGGCGAGCAGTACTTC.